The rows below give T cell receptor beta chains drawn from one sample of a study of cytomegalovirus exposure and HLA in healthy donors. Method: immunoSEQ multiplex PCR; TCRdb's copy keeps in-frame clones and lacks some. The profile covers 100,000 to 150,000 clones, with 77% appearing a single time and around 13% taken by the ten largest. Sequenced: PBMCs. Receptor source: a middle-aged woman in good health and CMV-seropositive. Both conserved end residues are part of each CDR3. D genes are given only for firm matches.

v_call,d_call,j_call,cdr3_aa
TRBV28,NA,TRBJ2-4,CASSHGTLNIQYF
TRBV28,TRBD2,TRBJ2-7,CASSLGGGSYEQYF
TRBV7-2,TRBD2,TRBJ2-7,CASSLARGLAVYEQYF
TRBV10-3,TRBD1,TRBJ2-7,CAISSPRGQNSYEQYF
TRBV6-5,NA,TRBJ1-1,CASSYLRGNTEAFF
TRBV5-1,TRBD2,TRBJ2-2,CASSRLGLAGGTGELFF
TRBV5-4,NA,TRBJ1-2,CASSLRGSTGYTF
TRBV28,TRBD1,TRBJ1-3,CASSTPGQASGNTIYF
TRBV5-4,TRBD2,TRBJ2-2,CASSSGTSGILGTGELFF
TRBV19,NA,TRBJ1-5,CASSTQGGAQPQHF
TRBV19,NA,TRBJ1-5,CASSITRPLGPQHF
TRBV27,NA,TRBJ2-7,CASSSTYEQYF
TRBV21-1,NA,TRBJ2-7,CASRESGSNYEQYF
TRBV5-1,TRBD2,TRBJ2-2,CASSLGLDGTGELFF
TRBV14,NA,TRBJ1-1,CASSRGGNTEAFF
TRBV5-5,NA,TRBJ2-3,CASSPREDTQYF